This entry is about one T cell receptor beta chain. Enrollment of patients from Seattle took place during active infection, with longitudinal follow-up. The authors' processing: How many nucleated cells were present was estimated from reference gene primer amplification. Only in-frame clones appear in the TCRdb table, and some are missing; sequencing was by immunoSEQ multiplex PCR. V and J calls and clone size are as listed in that table; D and trimming were resolved from the DNA. The sample has around 150,000 clones; more than 85% are singletons. CDR1 is SGHNT, CDR2 YYREEE, per germline (reference sequence). This CDR3 region has 15 residues. V shed 1 base and J shed 3 bases, with 13 bases lying between them. The sample belongs to a study of blood T cell repertoires in COVID-19. At the level of the study: The United States, Italy and Spain were the sources of the acute and convalescent COVID-19 samples. PBMCs, B-cell-depleted T cells, or T cells were the source of the cDNA or gDNA that made up the material.

Sequencing used peripheral blood. V usage is TRBV5-4 and J usage is TRBJ1-1; a possible D gene is TRBD1 (5 bases). This TCR was recovered from an older woman with COVID-19, enrolled during active disease. The DNA for the CDR3 is TGTGCCAGCAGCTTGTCTCAGGGTGGCTACACTGAAGCTTTCTTT. It is translated as CASSLSQGGYTEAFF.